This is a list of T cell receptor beta chains from one sample in a study of OX40 agonist ivuxolimab in advanced cancers. Assay used: immunoSEQ multiplex PCR; TCRdb lists only in-frame clones, some missing. In the table there are 55,000 to 70,000 clones, roughly 88% of which are singletons. Sequenced here: CD4+ or CD8+ T cells sorted from blood, sampled in a trial of the OX40 agonist ivuxolimab. The source of these receptors is an adult with an advanced solid tumor such as melanoma, head and neck, liver or kidney cancer. CDR3s include the opening cysteine and the closing phenylalanine or tryptophan. The D gene is left open where the match is weak. A row's size may be missing; if present it is once, few, many or a size class.

>TRBJ1-2|TRBV28|.|.
TGTGCCAGCAGTTTAAATGTCTATGGCTACACCTTC
CASSLNVYGYTF
>TRBJ2-5|TRBV7-9|.|.
TGTGCCAGCAGTTTCAAAGAGACCCAGTACTTC
CASSFKETQYF
>TRBJ2-7|TRBV7-9|TRBD1|once
TGTGCCAGCAGCCTTGACCCGGGACAGGGTGCGTACGAGCAGTACTTC
CASSLDPGQGAYEQYF
>TRBJ1-4|TRBV2|TRBD1|.
TGTGCCAGCAGTGAATTCGACAGGGGAAGAGAAAAACTGTTTTTT
CASSEFDRGREKLFF
>TRBJ2-7|TRBV11-3|TRBD1|.
TGTGCCAGCAGCTTCGGGACAGGCTACGAGCAGTACTTC
CASSFGTGYEQYF
>TRBJ2-5|TRBV2|.|.
TGTGCCAGCAGTGAACAGGAAGGAGGGACCCAGTACTTC
CASSEQEGGTQYF
>TRBJ2-7|TRBV19|.|.
TGTGCCAGTAGGGACAATTCCTACGAGCAGTACTTC
CASRDNSYEQYF
>TRBJ1-4|TRBV7-8|.|once
TGTGCCAGCAGCTTATCCGAAAAACTGTTTTTT
CASSLSEKLFF
>TRBJ2-5|TRBV13|TRBD1|.
TGTGCCAGCACCGGACAGGGCTCGGTGACCCAGTACTTC
CASTGQGSVTQYF
>TRBJ2-5|TRBV28|.|.
TGTGCCAGCAGTTTACGGTTCGAAGAGACCCAGTACTTC
CASSLRFEETQYF
>TRBJ2-4|TRBV6-1|TRBD1|.
TGTGCCAGCAACCGGGACAGGGGGTACATTCAGTACTTC
CASNRDRGYIQYF
>TRBJ1-1|TRBV30|TRBD1|.
TGTGCCTGGAGGGTAAGGGACAGGGAGGCCACTGAAGCTTTCTTT
CAWRVRDREATEAFF
>TRBJ1-2|TRBV7-2|.|.
TGTGCCAGCAGCTTTTACCAAGATGGCTACACCTTC
CASSFYQDGYTF
>TRBJ2-7|TRBV9|.|.
TGTGCCAGCAGCGTAGGTCCAGAGGCCTACGAGCAGTACTTC
CASSVGPEAYEQYF
>TRBJ1-5|TRBV6-5|.|.
TGTGCCAGCAGTTATTACAGAAGCAATCAGCCCCAGCATTTT
CASSYYRSNQPQHF
>TRBJ2-2|TRBV18|TRBD2|.
TGTGCCAGCTCACCAGTACTAGCGGGGGCCAACACCGGGGAGCTGTTTTTT
CASSPVLAGANTGELFF
>TRBJ1-2|TRBV19|.|.
TGTGCCAGTAGTAAACAATCAGGGGAATACGGCTACACCTTC
CASSKQSGEYGYTF
>TRBJ1-1|TRBV4-1|.|.
TGCGCCAGCAGCCAAGAACGGACCACTGAAGCTTTCTTT
CASSQERTTEAFF
>TRBJ2-1|TRBV15|.|few
TGTGCCACCAGCCGGGGGGACAGCCGCTTCCTGTTCTTC
CATSRGDSRFLFF
>TRBJ2-1|TRBV4-3|.|.
TGCGCCAGCAGCCAAAATCCCCCAGGGCGCTACAATGAGCAGTTCTTC
CASSQNPPGRYNEQFF
>TRBJ2-1|TRBV5-4|TRBD2|once
TGTGCCAGCAGCTTGGACGCGGGGGGGCGGGCCAATGAGCAGTTCTTC
CASSLDAGGRANEQFF
>TRBJ2-7|TRBV11-2|.|.
TGTGCCAGCAGCTTTGGTGGTATCTACGAGCAGTACTTC
CASSFGGIYEQYF
>TRBJ2-3|TRBV7-2|.|.
TGTGCCAGCAGCTTTGGACGCACAGATACGCAGTATTTT
CASSFGRTDTQYF
>TRBJ1-2|TRBV4-1|.|.
TGCGCCAGCAGCCAAGATTTGGCCGGGGTTAACTATGGCTACACCTTC
CASSQDLAGVNYGYTF
>TRBJ1-5|TRBV21-1|.|.
TGTGCCAGCAGCAAAGTGTTTCTCATCCGAAAGGGTCCGCTAAGATATAGCAATCAGCCCCAGCATTTT
CASSKVFLIRKGPLRYSNQPQHF
>TRBJ2-1|TRBV2|.|.
TGTGCCAGCAGTGCTGACAGCTACTACAATGAGCAGTTCTTC
CASSADSYYNEQFF
>TRBJ2-2|TRBV7-7|.|.
TGTGCTAGCAGCTTAGATGGGACGGGGAACACCGGGGAGCTGTTTTTT
CASSLDGTGNTGELFF
>TRBJ2-4|TRBV7-2|.|.
TGTGCCAGCAGCCCAGTGAATCAAAACATTCAGTACTTC
CASSPVNQNIQYF
>TRBJ2-7|TRBV5-1|.|.
TGCGCCAGCAGCTTCCAAGCCGGGCCCTACGAGCAGTACTTC
CASSFQAGPYEQYF